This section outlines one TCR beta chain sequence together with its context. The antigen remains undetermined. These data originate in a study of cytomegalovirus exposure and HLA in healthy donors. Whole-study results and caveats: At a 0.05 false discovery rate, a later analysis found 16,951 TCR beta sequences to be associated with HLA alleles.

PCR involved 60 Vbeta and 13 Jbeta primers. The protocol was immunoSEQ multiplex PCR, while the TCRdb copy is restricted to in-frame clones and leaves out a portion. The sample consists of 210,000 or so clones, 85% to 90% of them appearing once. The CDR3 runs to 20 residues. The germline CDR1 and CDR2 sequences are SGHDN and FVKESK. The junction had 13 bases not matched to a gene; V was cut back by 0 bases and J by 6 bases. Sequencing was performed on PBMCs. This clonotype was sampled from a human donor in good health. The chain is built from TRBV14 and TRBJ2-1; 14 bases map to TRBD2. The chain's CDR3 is CASSQDKFGTSGGGGNEQFF. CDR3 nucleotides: TGTGCCAGCAGCCAAGATAAGTTTGGGACTAGCGGGGGCGGGGGCAATGAGCAGTTCTTC. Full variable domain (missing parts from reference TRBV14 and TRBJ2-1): EAGVTQFPSHSVIEKGQTVTLRCDPISGHDNLYWYRRVMGKEIKFLLHFVKESKQDESGMPNNRFLAERTGGTYSTLKVQPAELEDSGVYFCASSQDKFGTSGGGGNEQFFGPGTRLTVL.